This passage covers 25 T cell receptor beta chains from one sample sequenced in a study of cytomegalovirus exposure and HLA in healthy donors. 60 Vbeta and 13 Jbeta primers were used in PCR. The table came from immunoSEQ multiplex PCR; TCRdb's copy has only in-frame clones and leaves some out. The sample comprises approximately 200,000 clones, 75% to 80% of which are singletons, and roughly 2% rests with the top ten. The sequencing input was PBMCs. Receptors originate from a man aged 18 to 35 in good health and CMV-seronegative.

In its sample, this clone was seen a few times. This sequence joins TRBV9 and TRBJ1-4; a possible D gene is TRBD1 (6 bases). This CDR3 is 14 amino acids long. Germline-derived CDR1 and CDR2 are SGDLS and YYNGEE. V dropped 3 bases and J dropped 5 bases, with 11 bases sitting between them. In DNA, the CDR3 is TGTGCCAGCAGCGCCACAGGGCTAAATGAAAAACTGTTTTTT. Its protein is CASSATGLNEKLFF.

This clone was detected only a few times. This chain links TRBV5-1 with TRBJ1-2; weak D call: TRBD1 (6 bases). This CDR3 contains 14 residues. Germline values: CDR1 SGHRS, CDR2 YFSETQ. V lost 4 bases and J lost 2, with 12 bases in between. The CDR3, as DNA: TGCGCCAGCAGCCGCACAGGGAAAAACTATGGCTACACCTTC. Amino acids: CASSRTGKNYGYTF.

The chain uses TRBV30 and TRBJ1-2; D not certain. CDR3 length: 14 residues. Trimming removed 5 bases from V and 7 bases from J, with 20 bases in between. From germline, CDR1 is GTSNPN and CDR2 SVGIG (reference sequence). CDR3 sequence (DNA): TGTGCCTGGCTACCTAATCTAGTCACGTGTGGCTACACCTTC. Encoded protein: CAWLPNLVTCGYTF.

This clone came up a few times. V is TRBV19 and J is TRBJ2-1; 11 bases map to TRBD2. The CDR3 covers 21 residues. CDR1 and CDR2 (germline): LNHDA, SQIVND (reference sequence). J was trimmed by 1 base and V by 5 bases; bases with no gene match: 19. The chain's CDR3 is CASSPTPKLAGAALSYNEQFF. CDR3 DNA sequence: TGTGCCAGTAGTCCGACCCCCAAACTAGCGGGAGCGGCCCTTTCCTACAATGAGCAGTTCTTC.

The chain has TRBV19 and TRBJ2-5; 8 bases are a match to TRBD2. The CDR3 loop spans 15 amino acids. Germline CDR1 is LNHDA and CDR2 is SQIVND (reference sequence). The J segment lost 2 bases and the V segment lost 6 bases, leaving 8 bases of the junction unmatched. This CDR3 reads CASRHTSGLQETQYF. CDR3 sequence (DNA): TGTGCCAGTAGGCACACTAGCGGTCTACAAGAGACCCAGTACTTC.

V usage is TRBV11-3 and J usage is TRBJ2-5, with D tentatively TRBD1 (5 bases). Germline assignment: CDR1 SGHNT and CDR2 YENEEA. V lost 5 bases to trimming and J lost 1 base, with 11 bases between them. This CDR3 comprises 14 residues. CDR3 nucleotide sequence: TGTGCCAGCAGCCCCATGACAGCCCAAGAGACCCAGTACTTC. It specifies CASSPMTAQETQYF.

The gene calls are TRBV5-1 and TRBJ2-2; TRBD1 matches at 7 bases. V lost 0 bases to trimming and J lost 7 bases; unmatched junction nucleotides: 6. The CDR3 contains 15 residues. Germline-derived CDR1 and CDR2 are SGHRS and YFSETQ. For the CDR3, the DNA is TGCGCCAGCAGCTTGGGGTCGACAGGGAACGGGGAGCTGTTTTTT. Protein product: CASSLGSTGNGELFF.

CDR3 in DNA: TGTGCCTGGAGTGGCAGGTCTTACACCTTC. The encoded protein is CAWSGRSYTF. The chain joins TRBV30 to TRBJ1-2; D is ambiguous. Germline lookup yields CDR1 GTSNPN and CDR2 SVGIG (reference sequence). The CDR3 runs to 10 residues. The V end was cut by 1 base, the J end by 11 bases, with 8 bases between.

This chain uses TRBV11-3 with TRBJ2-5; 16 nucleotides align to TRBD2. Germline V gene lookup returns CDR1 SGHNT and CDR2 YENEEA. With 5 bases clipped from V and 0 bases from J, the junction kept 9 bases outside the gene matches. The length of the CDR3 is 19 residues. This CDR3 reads CASSPIPGLAGGYQETQYF. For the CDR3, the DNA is TGTGCCAGCAGCCCGATTCCGGGACTAGCGGGGGGGTACCAAGAGACCCAGTACTTC.

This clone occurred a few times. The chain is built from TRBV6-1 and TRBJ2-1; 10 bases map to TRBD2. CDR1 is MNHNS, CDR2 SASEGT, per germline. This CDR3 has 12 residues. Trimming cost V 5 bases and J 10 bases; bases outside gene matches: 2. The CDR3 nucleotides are TGTGCCAGCAGTAGTAGCGGGGGGGAGCAGTTCTTC. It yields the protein CASSSSGGEQFF.

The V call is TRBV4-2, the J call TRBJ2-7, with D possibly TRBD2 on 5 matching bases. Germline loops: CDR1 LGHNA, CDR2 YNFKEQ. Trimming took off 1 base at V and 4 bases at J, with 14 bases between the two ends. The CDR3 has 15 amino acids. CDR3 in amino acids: CASSQVHGVPYEQYF. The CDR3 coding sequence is TGTGCCAGCAGCCAAGTTCACGGGGTACCTTACGAGCAGTACTTC.

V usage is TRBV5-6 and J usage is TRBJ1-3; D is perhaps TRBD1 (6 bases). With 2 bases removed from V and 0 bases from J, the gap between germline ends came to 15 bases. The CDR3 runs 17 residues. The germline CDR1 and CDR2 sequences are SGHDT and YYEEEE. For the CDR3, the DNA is TGTGCCAGCAGCTTCGGGGGGGGCAGCTACTCTGGAAACACCATATATTTT. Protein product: CASSFGGGSYSGNTIYF.

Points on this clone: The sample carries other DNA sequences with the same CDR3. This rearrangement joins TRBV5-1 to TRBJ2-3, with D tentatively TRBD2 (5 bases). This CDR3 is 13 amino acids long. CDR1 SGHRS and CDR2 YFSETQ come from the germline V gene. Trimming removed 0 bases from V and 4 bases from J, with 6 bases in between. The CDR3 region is CASSLAGADTQYF. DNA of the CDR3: TGCGCCAGCAGCTTGGCCGGGGCAGATACGCAGTATTTT.

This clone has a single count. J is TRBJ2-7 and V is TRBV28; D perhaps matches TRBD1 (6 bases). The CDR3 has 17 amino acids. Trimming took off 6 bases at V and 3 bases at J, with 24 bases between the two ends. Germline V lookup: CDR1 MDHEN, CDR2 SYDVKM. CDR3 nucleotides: TGTGCCAGCAGCCTCTCCGAACTGGGACACGGGCGCTACGAGCAGTACTTC. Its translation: CASSLSELGHGRYEQYF.

The CDR3 DNA sequence: TGTGCCAGCAGTTTATCAGGGACAGGGAATGGCTACACCTTC. Amino acid sequence: CASSLSGTGNGYTF. This chain joins TRBV27 and TRBJ1-2; 9 bases are a match to TRBD1. J gave up 6 bases and V 0 bases, and 2 bases lay outside the gene matches. Looked up from germline, CDR1 is MNHEY and CDR2 is SMNVEV (reference sequence). The CDR3 has 14 residues.

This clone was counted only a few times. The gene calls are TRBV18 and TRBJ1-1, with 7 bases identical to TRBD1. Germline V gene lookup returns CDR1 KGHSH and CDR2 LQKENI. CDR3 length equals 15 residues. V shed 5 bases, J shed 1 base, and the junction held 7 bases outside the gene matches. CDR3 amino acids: CASSAGQSSNTEAFF. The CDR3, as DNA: TGTGCCAGCTCAGCGGGACAGTCCTCGAACACTGAAGCTTTCTTT. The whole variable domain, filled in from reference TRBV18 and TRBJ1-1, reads NAGVMQNPRHLVRRRGQEARLRCSPMKGHSHVYWYRQLPEEGLKFMVYLQKENIIDESGMPKERFSAEFPKEGPSILRIQQVVRGDSAAYFCASSAGQSSNTEAFFGQGTRLTVV.

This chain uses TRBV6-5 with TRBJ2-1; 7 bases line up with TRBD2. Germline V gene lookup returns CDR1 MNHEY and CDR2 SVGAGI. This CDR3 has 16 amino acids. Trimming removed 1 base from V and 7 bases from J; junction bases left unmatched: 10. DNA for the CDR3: TGTGCCAGCAGTTACTTTCAACCGGGACTAAGTAATGAGCAGTTCTTC. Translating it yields CASSYFQPGLSNEQFF.

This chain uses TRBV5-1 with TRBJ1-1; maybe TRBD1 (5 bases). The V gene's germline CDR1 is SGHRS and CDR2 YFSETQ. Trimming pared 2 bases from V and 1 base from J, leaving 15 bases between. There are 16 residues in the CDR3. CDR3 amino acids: CASSFVHQGENTEAFF. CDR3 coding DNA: TGCGCCAGCAGCTTTGTACATCAGGGTGAGAACACTGAAGCTTTCTTT.

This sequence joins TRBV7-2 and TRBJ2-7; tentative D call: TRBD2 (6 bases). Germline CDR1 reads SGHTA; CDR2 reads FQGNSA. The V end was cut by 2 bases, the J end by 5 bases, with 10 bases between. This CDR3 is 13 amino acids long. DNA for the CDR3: TGTGCCAGCAGCTTAAGGGTAGCGGACGAGCAGTACTTC. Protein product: CASSLRVADEQYF.

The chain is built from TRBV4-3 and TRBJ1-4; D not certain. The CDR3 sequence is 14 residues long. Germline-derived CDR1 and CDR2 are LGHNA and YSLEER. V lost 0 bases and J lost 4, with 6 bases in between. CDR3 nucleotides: TGCGCCAGCAGCCAAGAACCTAGTAATGAAAAACTGTTTTTT. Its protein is CASSQEPSNEKLFF.

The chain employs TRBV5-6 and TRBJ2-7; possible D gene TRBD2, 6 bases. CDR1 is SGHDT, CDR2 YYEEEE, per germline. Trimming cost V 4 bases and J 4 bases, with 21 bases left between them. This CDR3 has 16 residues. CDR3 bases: TGTGCCAGCAGCATTGAGGATCACGGGGGACTTTACGAGCAGTACTTC. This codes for CASSIEDHGGLYEQYF.

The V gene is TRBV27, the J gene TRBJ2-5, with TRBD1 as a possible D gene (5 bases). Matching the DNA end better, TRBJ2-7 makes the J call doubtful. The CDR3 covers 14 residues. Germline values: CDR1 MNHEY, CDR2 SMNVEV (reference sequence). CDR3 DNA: TGTGCCAGCAGTCGACAGTTATTTTCCTACGAGCAGTACTTC. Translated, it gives CASSRQLFSYEQYF.

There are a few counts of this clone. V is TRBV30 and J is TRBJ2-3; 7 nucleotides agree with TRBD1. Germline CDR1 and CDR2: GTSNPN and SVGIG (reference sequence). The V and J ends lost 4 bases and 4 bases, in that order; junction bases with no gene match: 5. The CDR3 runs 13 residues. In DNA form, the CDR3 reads TGTGCCTGGACTCAGGGGGTTGCAGATACGCAGTATTTT. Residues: CAWTQGVADTQYF.

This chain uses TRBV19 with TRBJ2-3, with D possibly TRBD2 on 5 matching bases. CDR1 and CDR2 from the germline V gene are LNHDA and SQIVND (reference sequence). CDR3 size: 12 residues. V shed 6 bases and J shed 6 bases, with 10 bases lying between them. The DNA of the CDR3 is TGTGCCAGTAGCCCCGGGATCGATACGCAGTATTTT. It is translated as CASSPGIDTQYF.

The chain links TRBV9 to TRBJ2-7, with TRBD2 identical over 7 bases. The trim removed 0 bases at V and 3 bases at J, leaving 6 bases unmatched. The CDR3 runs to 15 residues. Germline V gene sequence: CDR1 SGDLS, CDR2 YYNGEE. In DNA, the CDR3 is TGTGCCAGCAGCGTAGGGGCGGGAGACAACTACGAGCAGTACTTC. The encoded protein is CASSVGAGDNYEQYF.